These 20 T cell receptor beta chains were sequenced from one sample in a study of regulatory dendritic cells for organ transplantation. Using immunoSEQ multiplex PCR, the repertoire was profiled, and TCRdb retains in-frame clones only, with some absent. The sample includes under 50,000 clones, 80% to 95% of them seen just once. Sequencing input: naive CD8+ T cells from blood. The sample's subset: CD45RA+ naive T cells. All receptors derive from a human donor in good health.

The rearrangement links TRBV5-4 to TRBJ2-2, with D perhaps being TRBD1 or TRBD2 (5 bases each). The CDR3 contains 14 residues. V lost 3 bases, J lost 0 bases, and 6 bases lay in between. Germline V gene data show CDR1 as SGHNT and CDR2 as YYREEE (reference sequence). The CDR3 DNA reads TGTGCCAGCAGCTGGGGACCGAACACCGGGGAGCTGTTTTTT. Translation gives CASSWGPNTGELFF.

The gene calls are TRBV9 and TRBJ1-4, with 7 bases aligning to TRBD1. CDR1 SGDLS and CDR2 YYNGEE come from the germline V gene. V shed 3 bases and J 0 bases; nucleotides not matched to a gene: 2. This CDR3 is built from 15 residues. The CDR3 here is CASSAGQATNEKLFF. The CDR3 DNA follows: TGTGCCAGCAGCGCAGGACAGGCAACTAATGAAAAACTGTTTTTT.

This chain joins TRBV5-5 and TRBJ2-1, with D possibly called TRBD1 or TRBD2 (6 bases each). Germline V gene lookup returns CDR1 SGHKS and CDR2 YYEKEE (reference sequence). The ends were cut back, 2 bases at V and 10 bases at J, with 16 bases in the middle. The CDR3 spans 14 residues. The CDR3 sequence: CASSFGGGPDEQFF. The CDR3 DNA reads as TGTGCCAGCAGCTTTGGAGGGGGTCCGGACGAGCAGTTCTTC.

The gene calls are TRBV7-6 and TRBJ2-1; unclear D gene. V shed 4 bases and J shed 6 bases, with 10 bases lying between them. Germline assignment: CDR1 SGHVS and CDR2 FNYEAQ. This CDR3 region has 13 residues. CDR3 bases: TGTGCCAGCAGCTCCAATTCCGGCAATGAGCAGTTCTTC. As protein: CASSSNSGNEQFF. The full variable domain, in which reference TRBV7-6 and TRBJ2-1 provide the parts outside the CDR3, is GAGVSQSPRYKVTKRGQDVALRCDPISGHVSLYWYRQALGQGPEFLTYFNYEAQQDKSGLPNDRFSAERPEGSISTLTIQRTEQRDSAMYRCASSSNSGNEQFFGPGTRLTVL.

The V call is TRBV27, the J call TRBJ2-2; 9 bases agree with TRBD2. This CDR3 has 15 amino acids. Unmatched junction bases numbered 11, after V lost 6 bases and J lost 9 bases. Germline assignment: CDR1 MNHEY and CDR2 SMNVEV (reference sequence). This CDR3 is CASSVSGGGERELFF. CDR3 nucleotide sequence: TGTGCCAGCAGCGTTAGCGGGGGCGGGGAGAGGGAGCTGTTTTTT.

The chain has TRBV13 and TRBJ2-3; the match to TRBD1 covers 9 bases. Germline V lookup: CDR1 PRHDT, CDR2 FYEKMQ (reference sequence). J was trimmed by 0 bases and V by 5 bases; bases with no gene match: 6. This CDR3 contains 16 residues. Here the CDR3 reads CASSRDGTGSTDTQYF. CDR3 nucleotide sequence: TGTGCCAGCAGCCGAGACGGGACAGGGAGCACAGATACGCAGTATTTT. The full variable domain, in which reference TRBV13 and TRBJ2-3 provide the parts outside the CDR3, is AAGVIQSPRHLIKEKRETATLKCYPIPRHDTVYWYQQGPGQDPQFLISFYEKMQSDKGSIPDRFSAQQFSDYHSELNMSSLELGDSALYFCASSRDGTGSTDTQYFGPGTRLTVL.

Only one count was recorded for this clone. V gene TRBV30 combines with J gene TRBJ1-2, with D hard to call. V dropped 1 base and J dropped 7 bases, with 7 bases sitting between them. This CDR3 region has 11 residues. Germline lookup yields CDR1 GTSNPN and CDR2 SVGIG (reference sequence). The CDR3 DNA sequence: TGTGCCTGGAGTGGTGGTGGTGGCTACACCTTC. Translating gives CAWSGGGGYTF.

This rearrangement joins TRBV11-1 to TRBJ2-3, with D unclear. Germline assignment: CDR1 SGHAT and CDR2 FQDESV (reference sequence). V was pared by 1 base and J by 2 bases, with 10 bases between. The length of the CDR3 is 15 residues. The CDR3 DNA follows: TGTGCCAGCAGCTTAGTAGGCGGATTCACAGATACGCAGTATTTT. It specifies CASSLVGGFTDTQYF.

The chain has TRBV6-5 and TRBJ2-1, with D possibly TRBD1 on 5 matching bases. The CDR3 has 12 amino acids. The ends were cut back, 11 bases at V and 7 bases at J, with 15 bases in the middle. Germline V lookup: CDR1 MNHEY, CDR2 SVGAGI. The CDR3 loop reads CAVVGPVNEQFF. CDR3 in DNA: TGTGCCGTGGTGGGGCCGGTTAATGAGCAGTTCTTC.

V is TRBV29-1 and J is TRBJ2-1; 7 bases agree with TRBD2. In germline, CDR1 is SQVTM, CDR2 ANQGSEA. The V gene end was trimmed by 3 bases and the J gene end by 7 bases; junction bases not matched to a gene: 6. The CDR3 extends over 13 amino acids. The CDR3 reads CSVDGGSLNEQFF. In DNA, the CDR3 is TGCAGCGTTGACGGCGGGAGTTTGAATGAGCAGTTCTTC.

The chain links TRBV28 to TRBJ2-5; 12 nucleotides match TRBD2. Trimming removed 1 base from V and 4 bases from J; junction bases left unmatched: 19. CDR3 length: 21 amino acids. The germline gives CDR1 MDHEN, CDR2 SYDVKM. Written as DNA, the CDR3 is TGTGCCAGCAGTTTATACAATACGGGACTAGCGGGCTTAACGTGGGGAGAGACCCAGTACTTC. As protein: CASSLYNTGLAGLTWGETQYF.

V gene TRBV29-1 combines with J gene TRBJ2-3; possibly TRBD2 for D (5 bases). Trimming removed 7 bases from V and 2 bases from J, with 13 bases in between. The CDR3 spans 13 residues. The germline CDR1 and CDR2 sequences are SQVTM and ANQGSEA. CDR3 DNA: TGCAGCGGAGGGCGACTTACCACAGATACGCAGTATTTT. It is translated as CSGGRLTTDTQYF.

The chain uses TRBV4-1 and TRBJ1-2, with D tentatively TRBD1 (5 bases). The CDR3 spans 15 residues. Looked up from germline, CDR1 is MGHRA and CDR2 is YSYEKL. V was trimmed by 3 bases and J by 0 bases, leaving 11 bases between them. The CDR3 spells CASSQRDGANYGYTF. The DNA of the CDR3 is TGCGCCAGCAGCCAGAGGGACGGGGCTAACTATGGCTACACCTTC.

The V and J genes are TRBV29-1 and TRBJ2-5; 9 nucleotides line up with TRBD1. Germline lookup yields CDR1 SQVTM and CDR2 ANQGSEA. V trimming: 2 bases; J trimming: 5 bases; junction bases outside the gene matches: 9. This CDR3 contains 15 residues. The CDR3 protein is CSVETTGGRYETQYF. DNA for the CDR3: TGCAGCGTTGAAACGACAGGGGGGAGGTACGAGACCCAGTACTTC.

The V call is TRBV9, the J call TRBJ2-5; no reliable D call. Trimming stripped 0 bases from V and 4 bases from J, with 10 bases between. Germline V gene data show CDR1 as SGDLS and CDR2 as YYNGEE. There are 14 residues in the CDR3. The CDR3 protein is CASSVDWAGETQYF. The CDR3 region has the DNA TGTGCCAGCAGCGTAGATTGGGCCGGAGAGACCCAGTACTTC.

The genes are TRBV27 and TRBJ1-5; perhaps TRBD1 as D (6 bases). In germline, CDR1 is MNHEY, CDR2 SMNVEV (reference sequence). Trimming stripped 1 base from V and 7 bases from J, with 11 bases between. This CDR3 contains 14 residues. CDR3 sequence: CASSLWAGEQPQHF. The CDR3 DNA reads as TGTGCCAGCAGTTTATGGGCAGGGGAACAGCCCCAGCATTTT.

The CDR3 DNA reads as TGTGCCAGCAGCTTTACCCCGGGGGGGGCGCGTTATGAGCAGTTCTTC. It translates to CASSFTPGGARYEQFF. The chain has TRBV5-4 and TRBJ2-1; TRBD2 aligns across 8 bases. The trim removed 2 bases at V and 8 bases at J, leaving 12 bases unmatched. The CDR3 consists of 16 residues. The V gene's germline CDR1 is SGHNT and CDR2 YYREEE (reference sequence). Full variable domain (remainder filled in from reference TRBV5-4 and TRBJ2-1): ETGVTQSPTHLIKTRGQQVTLRCSSQSGHNTVSWYQQALGQGPQFIFQYYREEENGRGNFPPRFSGLQFPNYSSELNVNALELDDSALYLCASSFTPGGARYEQFFGPGTRLTVL.

J is TRBJ1-1 and V is TRBV19; D not resolved. Trimming removed 9 bases at V and 1 base at J, with 15 bases between. Germline V gene lookup returns CDR1 LNHDA and CDR2 SQIVND (reference sequence). There are 14 residues in the CDR3. CDR3 nucleotide sequence: TGTGCCAGCCAAGAGGAGGACGGGAACACTGAAGCTTTCTTT. It codes for CASQEEDGNTEAFF.

This chain connects TRBV29-1 to TRBJ2-1; 9 nucleotides agree with TRBD1. CDR3 size: 14 residues. In germline, CDR1 is SQVTM, CDR2 ANQGSEA. Trimming took 6 bases from V and 3 from J; bases not matched to a gene: 6. The CDR3 nucleotides are TGCAGCGTGGATCCGGGACAGGGCTACAATGAGCAGTTCTTC. Protein product: CSVDPGQGYNEQFF.

The CDR3 protein is CASSRGVDTQYF. CDR3 DNA: TGTGCCAGCAGCCGGGGGGTGGATACGCAGTATTTT. V and J are TRBV14 and TRBJ2-3; TRBD2 is a possible D gene (6 bases). V was pared by 4 bases and J by 6 bases, with 8 bases between. Germline V gene data show CDR1 as SGHDN and CDR2 as FVKESK. This CDR3 is built from 12 residues.